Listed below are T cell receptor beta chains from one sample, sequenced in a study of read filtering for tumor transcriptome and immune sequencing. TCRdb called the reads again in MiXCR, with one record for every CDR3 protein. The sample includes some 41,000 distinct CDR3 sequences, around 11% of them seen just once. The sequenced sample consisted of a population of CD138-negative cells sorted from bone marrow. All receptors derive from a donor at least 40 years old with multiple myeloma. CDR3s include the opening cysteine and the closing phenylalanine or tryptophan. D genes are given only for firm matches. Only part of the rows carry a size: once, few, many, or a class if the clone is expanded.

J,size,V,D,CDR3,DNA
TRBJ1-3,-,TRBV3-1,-,CASSQTRGNTIYF,TGTGCCAGCAGCCAGACAAGAGGAAACACCATATATTTT
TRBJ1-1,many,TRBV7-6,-,CASSPNLIEAFF,TGTGCCAGCAGCCCCAATCTAATCGAAGCTTTCTTT
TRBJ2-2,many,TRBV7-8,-,CASSLRGADTGELFF,TGTGCCAGCAGCTTACGGGGGGCCGACACCGGGGAGCTGTTTTTT
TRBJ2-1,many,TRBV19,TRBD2,CASSIRLAGYNEQFF,TGTGCCAGTAGTATTCGACTAGCAGGCTACAATGAGCAGTTCTTC
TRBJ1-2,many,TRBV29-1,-,CSVEAPLQVRGYTF,TGCAGCGTTGAAGCCCCGTTGCAGGTCCGCGGCTACACCTTC
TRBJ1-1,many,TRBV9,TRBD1,CASSPGGLEAFF,TGTGCCAGCAGCCCAGGGGGGCTTGAAGCTTTCTTT
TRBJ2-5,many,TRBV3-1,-,CASARPPSGLGETQYF,TGTGCCAGCGCGAGGCCCCCTTCGGGGCTCGGGGAGACCCAGTACTTC
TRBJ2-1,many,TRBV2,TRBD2,CASSGGANEQFF,TGTGCCAGCAGCGGGGGGGCAAATGAGCAGTTCTTC
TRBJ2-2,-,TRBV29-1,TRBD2,CSASVRGDTGELFF,TGCAGCGCTTCCGTTCGGGGGGACACCGGGGAGCTGTTTTTT
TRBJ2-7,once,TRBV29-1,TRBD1,CSVEDRGTGTLEQYF,TGCAGCGTTGAAGATCGGGGGACAGGTACGTTGGAGCAGTACTTC
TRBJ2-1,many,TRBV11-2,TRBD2,CASSRDLVAGAYNEQFF,TGTGCCAGCAGCCGAGACTTAGTAGCGGGGGCTTACAATGAGCAGTTCTTC
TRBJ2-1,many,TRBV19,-,CASSMVGFYNEQFF,TGTGCCAGTAGTATGGTGGGTTTCTACAATGAGCAGTTCTTC
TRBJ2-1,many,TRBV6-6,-,CASSPALATYNEQFF,TGTGCCAGCAGCCCGGCGCTAGCGACCTACAATGAGCAGTTCTTC
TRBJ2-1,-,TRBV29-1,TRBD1,CSVEEWTGTDNEQFF,TGCAGCGTTGAAGAATGGACAGGAACCGACAATGAGCAGTTCTTC
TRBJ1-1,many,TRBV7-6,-,CASSPNQAHEAFF,TGTGCCAGCAGCCCCAACCAGGCCCATGAAGCTTTCTTT
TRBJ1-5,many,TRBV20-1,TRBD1,CSATFTGGDQPQHF,TGCAGTGCTACCTTTACAGGGGGCGATCAGCCCCAGCATTTT
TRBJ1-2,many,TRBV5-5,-,CASSLAPGDGYTF,TGTGCCAGCAGCTTGGCGCCAGGGGATGGCTACACCTTC
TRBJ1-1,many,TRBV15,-,CATSRDHGTPNTEAFF,TGTGCCACCAGCAGAGATCACGGGACACCGAACACTGAAGCTTTCTTT
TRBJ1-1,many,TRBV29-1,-,CSVPEANTEAFF,TGCAGCGTTCCTGAAGCAAACACTGAAGCTTTCTTT
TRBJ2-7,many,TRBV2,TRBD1,CASSVGDSVEQYF,TGTGCCAGCAGTGTGGGGGACAGTGTCGAGCAGTACTTC
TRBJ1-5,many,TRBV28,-,CASTSGNQPQHF,TGTGCCAGCACCTCTGGTAATCAGCCCCAGCATTTT
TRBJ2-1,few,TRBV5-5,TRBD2,CASSSGGGATNEQFF,TGTGCCAGCAGCTCCGGCGGGGGGGCTACCAATGAGCAGTTCTTC
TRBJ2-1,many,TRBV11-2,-,CASSSQGGGTSYNEQFF,TGTGCCAGCAGCTCTCAGGGTGGGGGGACCTCCTACAATGAGCAGTTCTTC
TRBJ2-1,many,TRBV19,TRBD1,CASSIDRGVNTEQFF,TGTGCCAGTAGTATCGACAGGGGAGTAAATACTGAGCAGTTCTTC
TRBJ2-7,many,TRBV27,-,CASSLSSGLGYEQYF,TGTGCCAGCAGTTTATCATCGGGATTGGGGTACGAGCAGTACTTC
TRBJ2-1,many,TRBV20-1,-,CSAITPGTNNEQFF,TGCAGTGCTATAACTCCCGGGACCAACAATGAGCAGTTCTTC
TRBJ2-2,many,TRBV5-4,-,CASSLSPGGNTGELFF,TGTGCCAGCAGCTTGTCCCCCGGGGGGAACACCGGGGAGCTGTTTTTT
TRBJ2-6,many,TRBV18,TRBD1,CASSPGTGAGANVLTF,TGTGCCAGCTCACCAGGGACAGGAGCTGGGGCCAACGTCCTGACTTTC
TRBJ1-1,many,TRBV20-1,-,CSARDNWNTEAFF,TGCAGTGCTAGAGATAATTGGAACACTGAAGCTTTCTTT
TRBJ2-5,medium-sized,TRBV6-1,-,CASSDRDPITQYF,TGTGCCAGCAGTGACCGGGACCCTATAACCCAGTACTTC
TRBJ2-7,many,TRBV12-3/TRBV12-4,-,CASSLLQGGEQYF,TGTGCCAGCAGTTTGCTCCAGGGGGGCGAGCAGTACTTC
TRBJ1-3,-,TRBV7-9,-,CASSSAHRGTGNTIYF,TGTGCCAGCAGCTCCGCGCATCGGGGGACTGGAAACACCATATATTTT
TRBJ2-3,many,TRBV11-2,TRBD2,CASSPGTSGSTDTQYF,TGTGCCAGCAGCCCGGGGACTAGCGGAAGCACAGATACGCAGTATTTT
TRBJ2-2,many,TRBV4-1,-,CASSQEWDWLTGELFF,TGCGCCAGCAGCCAAGAGTGGGACTGGTTGACCGGGGAGCTGTTTTTT
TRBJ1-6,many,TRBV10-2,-,CASSWEEAGSPLHF,TGCGCCAGCAGTTGGGAGGAGGCTGGTTCACCCCTCCACTTT
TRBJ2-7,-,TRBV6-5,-,CASSYSRRDYEQYF,TGTGCCAGCAGTTACTCCCGACGAGACTACGAGCAGTACTTC